The T cell receptor (beta chain) under discussion was sequenced for a study of blood T cells in healthy people across ages. General observations from the study: Naive and antigen-experienced cells could not be conclusively compared, given unsorted PBMCs.

The V end lost 1 base, the J end lost 5 bases, and 17 bases lay between the germline ends. Germline assignment: CDR1 SEHNR and CDR2 FQNEAQ (reference sequence). This CDR3 is built from 16 residues. For the second PCR, which ran for roughly 7 to 11 cycles, a sample-barcoded 5' primer and a J-beta primer mix were used. In TCRdb, the 5' RACE reads were re-called with MiXCR into one record per CDR3 protein. The data show 1,500,000 or so distinct CDR3 sequences, roughly 43% seen once. This clonotype appeared a few times. Its antigen is still unknown. The rearrangement uses TRBV7-9 and TRBJ1-1; D not resolved. Sequences were obtained from blood. The sequence derives from a woman under 30 in good health. The CDR3: CASSLGSLGRETEAFF. The CDR3 DNA is TGTGCCAGCAGCTTAGGGTCGCTGGGTAGGGAGACTGAAGCTTTCTTT.